This TCR beta chain emerged from a study of blood T cell repertoires in COVID-19. Overall study: PBMCs, B-cell-depleted T cells, or T cells were the source of the cDNA or gDNA that made up the material.

Germline V gives CDR1 MNHNS, CDR2 SASEGT. V lost 0 bases and J lost 3, with 11 bases in between. The CDR3 is 16 residues long. The data were produced by immunoSEQ multiplex PCR, yet TCRdb's version contains in-frame clones alone and is incomplete. The table shows roughly 49,000 clones, with around 88% occurring only once. The sample taken for sequencing was peripheral blood. This chain uses TRBV6-1 with TRBJ2-2, with D perhaps TRBD1 (5 bases). This receptor was taken from a woman aged 80 or over with acute or convalescent COVID-19. The CDR3 DNA reads TGTGCCAGCAGTGAAGCGCTAGGGGCGGACACCGGGGAGCTGTTTTTT. It encodes CASSEALGADTGELFF.